This TCR beta chain was obtained from a study of T-cell reconstitution after alpha-beta-depleted transplantation in children. This clonotype was seen at least ten times. The length of the CDR3 is 15 residues. Germline CDR1 reads LGHDT; CDR2 reads YNNKEL (reference sequence). With 0 bases removed from V and 2 bases from J, the gap between germline ends came to 10 bases. Preparation of the TCRbeta library involved a method that used unique molecular identifiers. TCRdb re-derived calls from the PCR reads in MiXCR, one entry per CDR3 protein. There are roughly 350,000 distinct CDR3 sequences in the sample; approximately 10% occur only once, and 2.4% lies in the top ten.

The sequence derives from a human donor who donated a stem cell graft to a child with acute lymphoblastic leukemia. This chain uses TRBV3-1 with TRBJ1-2; the D is unclear. The sample here was PBMCs from the stem cell graft donor, taken from the stem cell graft. This CDR3 reads CASSQDDIINYGYTF. In DNA, the CDR3 is TGTGCCAGCAGCCAAGATGACATCATCAACTATGGCTACACCTTC. The whole variable domain, filled in from reference TRBV3-1 and TRBJ1-2, reads DTAVSQTPKYLVTQMGNDKSIKCEQNLGHDTMYWYKQDSKKFLKIMFSYNNKELIINETVPNRFSPKSPDKAHLNLHINSLELGDSAVYFCASSQDDIINYGYTFGSGTRLTVV.